Below, 17 T cell receptor beta chains from the same sample are listed, as sequenced in a study of neurological immune-mediated disorders. TCRdb recomputed calls from the 5' RACE reads with MiXCR, one row per CDR3 protein. The data hold 35,000 to 50,000 distinct CDR3 sequences, with around 15% observed a single time. The source material was CD4+ T cells from blood. The receptors here all came from a woman between 55 and 75 years old with HTLV-1-associated myelopathy (HAM/TSP).

This clonotype was counted ten times or more. The rearrangement joins TRBV3-1 to TRBJ2-3, with TRBD2 identical over 7 bases. Germline CDR1 reads LGHDT; CDR2 reads YNNKEL (reference sequence). V gave up 7 bases and J gave up 6 bases; unmatched junction bases: 7. The CDR3 extends over 13 amino acids. CDR3 residues: CASTRLAGDTQYF. CDR3 DNA: TGTGCCAGCACAAGACTAGCCGGGGATACGCAGTATTTT.

This clonotype occurred many times. The V gene is TRBV27, the J gene TRBJ1-6; D may be TRBD1 (5 bases). There are 12 residues in the CDR3. The germline V gene encodes CDR1 MNHEY and CDR2 SMNVEV (reference sequence). Trimming removed 4 bases at V and 9 bases at J, with 7 bases between. CDR3 sequence: CASSWGGSPLHF. CDR3 sequence (DNA): TGTGCCAGCAGTTGGGGGGGTTCACCCCTCCACTTT.

This clonotype was seen at least ten times. The genes are TRBV12-3 or TRBV12-4 and TRBJ1-5; 8 positions match TRBD1. V was pared by 7 bases and J by 1 base, with 9 bases of the junction left unmatched. There are 16 residues in the CDR3. This chain's CDR3 is CASTPDRVGSNQPQHF. The DNA for the CDR3 is TGTGCCAGCACCCCGGACAGGGTGGGAAGCAATCAGCCCCAGCATTTT.

This clonotype has a count of ten or more. The rearrangement joins TRBV2 to TRBJ2-7, with D possibly TRBD2 on 6 matching bases. V shed 0 bases and J shed 3 bases, with 15 bases lying between them. The CDR3 loop spans 16 amino acids. Germline assignment: CDR1 SNHLY and CDR2 FYNNEI. CDR3 sequence: CASSEAAGGELYEQYF. For the CDR3, the DNA is TGTGCCAGCAGTGAAGCGGCAGGAGGGGAACTCTACGAGCAGTACTTC.

This clonotype was found many times. The CDR3 DNA reads as TGTGCCAGCAGTTACCCAATCGGTGCGAGTAATTCACCCCTCCACTTT. It is translated as CASSYPIGASNSPLHF. The genes are TRBV6-6 and TRBJ1-6; D remains unclear. The germline CDR1 and CDR2 sequences are MNHNY and SVGAGI (reference sequence). This CDR3 comprises 16 residues. The V gene lost 2 bases and the J gene lost 6 bases, with 14 bases spanning the gap.

At least ten counts were recorded for this clonotype. A read error may produce the germline difference seen at one junction end. The genes are TRBV5-1 and TRBJ1-6, with TRBD1 as a possible D gene (5 bases). Germline loops: CDR1 SGHRS, CDR2 YFSETQ. The CDR3 covers 15 residues. Here the CDR3 DNA reads TGCGCCAGTAGCTTCGGGGGTATTGTTAATTCACCCCTCCACTTT. Amino acid sequence: CASSFGGIVNSPLHF.

This clonotype has at least ten counts. This chain uses TRBV20-1 with TRBJ2-1; D possibly matches TRBD1 or TRBD2 (6 bases each). Deletions cut 6 bases from V and 4 bases from J, with 16 bases between. The CDR3 consists of 14 residues. CDR1 is DFQATT, CDR2 SNEGSKA, per germline (reference sequence). The CDR3 nucleotides are TGCAGTGCAAAGGGGGGAAAGAGGTACAATGAGCAGTTCTTC. Its translation: CSAKGGKRYNEQFF.

This clonotype was found many times. The chain has TRBV5-1 and TRBJ2-1, with 8 bases matching TRBD1. CDR1 and CDR2 (germline): SGHRS, YFSETQ. The CDR3 is 13 amino acids. The junction had 5 bases not matched to a gene; V was cut back by 4 bases and J by 8 bases. This chain's CDR3 is CASSLRQGHEQFF. Written as DNA, the CDR3 is TGCGCCAGCAGCCTCCGACAGGGGCATGAGCAGTTCTTC.

The chain links TRBV29-1 to TRBJ2-3; D tentatively fits TRBD1 or TRBD2 (5 bases each). Germline loops: CDR1 SQVTM, CDR2 ANQGSEA. This CDR3 contains 14 residues. V shed 4 bases and J shed 4 bases, with 15 bases lying between them. CDR3 nucleotides: TGCAGCGTTGGAGGTTTATTGGGGGCAGATACGCAGTATTTT. Protein sequence: CSVGGLLGADTQYF.

This clonotype was counted ten times or more. The chain links TRBV6-6 to TRBJ1-3, with D uncertain. The V end was cut by 0 bases, the J end by 7 bases, with 13 bases between. The CDR3 is 15 amino acids. Germline-derived CDR1 and CDR2 are MNHNY and SVGAGI (reference sequence). Written as DNA, the CDR3 is TGTGCCAGCAGTTACTCGATTCTCGGAGGGAACACCATATATTTT. As protein: CASSYSILGGNTIYF.

The V gene is TRBV20-1, the J gene TRBJ1-5; D might be TRBD1 (5 bases). The CDR3 length is 14 residues. V was pared by 0 bases and J by 5 bases, with 11 bases between. Germline values: CDR1 DFQATT, CDR2 SNEGSKA (reference sequence). The DNA for the CDR3 is TGCAGTGCTAGAGATATAGGGGCGGATCAGCCCCAGCATTTT. Amino acids: CSARDIGADQPQHF.

This clonotype showed up many times. The V and J genes are TRBV7-8 and TRBJ1-5; D is uncertain. Looked up from germline, CDR1 is SGHVS and CDR2 is FQNEAQ. The CDR3 spans 15 residues. V was trimmed by 1 base and J by 5 bases, leaving 12 bases between them. The CDR3 is CASSLGVADDQPQHF. The CDR3 nucleotides read TGTGCCAGCAGCTTAGGGGTGGCAGATGATCAGCCCCAGCATTTT.

This clonotype was observed many times. The genes are TRBV19 and TRBJ1-4; a possible D gene is TRBD1 (5 bases). V was trimmed by 8 bases and J by 7 bases, leaving 29 bases between them. Germline CDR1 reads LNHDA; CDR2 reads SQIVND (reference sequence). The length of the CDR3 is 18 residues. Here the CDR3 reads CASRPLDTQGTTFEKLFF. The DNA of the CDR3 is TGTGCCAGTCGCCCACTGGATACGCAGGGTACCACCTTTGAAAAACTGTTTTTT.

This clonotype was seen ten or more times. The V and J genes are TRBV7-6 and TRBJ2-5; 11 positions agree with TRBD1. Unmatched junction bases numbered 6, after V lost 5 bases and J lost 4 bases. Germline V gene lookup returns CDR1 SGHVS and CDR2 FNYEAQ. The CDR3 totals 15 residues. The CDR3 DNA sequence: TGTGCCAGCAGCAAGGACAGGGGGCGCTTAGAGACCCAGTACTTC. Translating it yields CASSKDRGRLETQYF. Drawing the rest from reference TRBV7-6 and TRBJ2-5, the complete variable domain is GAGVSQSPRYKVTKRGQDVALRCDPISGHVSLYWYRQALGQGPEFLTYFNYEAQQDKSGLPNDRFSAERPEGSISTLTIQRTEQRDSAMYRCASSKDRGRLETQYFGPGTRLLVL.

This clonotype was seen repeatedly, ten times or more. This chain joins TRBV5-1 and TRBJ2-3, with D tentatively TRBD2 (6 bases). This CDR3 region has 15 residues. Germline V gene data show CDR1 as SGHRS and CDR2 as YFSETQ. Between the trimmed V and J ends, which lost 0 bases and 3 bases, there was a span of 11 bases. The CDR3 spells CASSLGGGETDTQYF. In DNA, the CDR3 is TGCGCCAGCAGCTTGGGAGGCGGGGAGACAGATACGCAGTATTTT.

This CDR3 reads CAISSGTGADTQYF. DNA of the CDR3: TGTGCCATCAGTTCCGGGACAGGGGCAGATACGCAGTATTTT. The J gene is TRBJ2-3, the V gene TRBV10-3; 10 bases align to TRBD1. The CDR3 covers 14 residues. V lost 5 bases and J lost 4; bases outside the gene matches: 3. Germline V gives CDR1 ENHRY, CDR2 SYGVKD.

On this clonotype: It may be a read error: a sequence one base away is much more abundant. The chain recombines TRBV18 with TRBJ1-6; no clear D gene. CDR1 and CDR2 from the germline V gene are KGHSH and LQKENI. The CDR3 runs to 16 residues. The CDR3 sequence is CANSLGRAIYNSPLHF. The CDR3 DNA follows: TGTGCCAACTCACTTGGACGGGCAATATATAATTCACCCCTCCACTTT.